Listed here are 31 T cell receptor beta chains from one sample, sequenced in a study of blood T cells in healthy people across ages. A second 7 to 11 cycle PCR used barcoded and J-beta primers. TCRdb re-analysed the 5' RACE reads in MiXCR, keeping a single row per CDR3 protein. The repertoire holds 1.5 million to 2 million distinct CDR3 sequences, about 35% seen once, with around 11% in the top ten. Sequencing was carried out using blood. The source of these receptors is a woman aged 25 to 45 in good health.

The chain combines TRBV4-1 with TRBJ1-1, with a weak D call TRBD1 (5 bases). Trimming pared 8 bases from V and 1 base from J, leaving 14 bases between. In germline, CDR1 is MGHRA, CDR2 YSYEKL. This CDR3 contains 14 residues. CDR3 sequence (DNA): TGCGCCAGCGCCCTTGGGGGGAGGAACACTGAAGCTTTCTTT. This codes for CASALGGRNTEAFF.

This clonotype showed up many times. The rearrangement links TRBV6-5 to TRBJ1-2; 8 nucleotides line up with TRBD1. In germline, CDR1 is MNHEY, CDR2 SVGAGI. The CDR3 has 15 amino acids. The trim removed 6 bases at V and 7 bases at J, leaving 13 bases unmatched. The CDR3 protein is CASRPDRAQGGGYTF. CDR3 in DNA: TGTGCCAGCAGACCGGACAGGGCCCAGGGTGGTGGCTACACCTTC.

This clonotype has only a few counts. The chain couples TRBV7-9 to TRBJ2-2, with D tentatively TRBD1 (5 bases). Germline V gene lookup returns CDR1 SEHNR and CDR2 FQNEAQ (reference sequence). CDR3 length equals 15 residues. V lost 4 bases to trimming and J lost 1 base, with 10 bases between them. CDR3 nucleotide sequence: TGTGCCAGCAGCTCAACCGACAGGAACACCGGGGAGCTGTTTTTT. Protein: CASSSTDRNTGELFF.

A note on this clonotype: This may be a read error, as it is one base from a much larger clone. The chain recombines TRBV29-1 with TRBJ2-5; 13 positions agree with TRBD2. The J call may be wrong; the DNA end is better matched by TRBJ2-7. The germline V gene has CDR1 SQVTM and CDR2 ANQGSEA. This CDR3 contains 14 residues. The CDR3 loop reads CSVEGLAGSPEQYF. The CDR3, as DNA: TGCAGCGTTGAGGGACTAGCGGGAAGTCCCGAGCAGTACTTC.

A few counts support this clonotype. The chain carries TRBV7-9 and TRBJ2-1, with 9 bases fitting TRBD2. CDR1 is SEHNR, CDR2 FQNEAQ, per germline (reference sequence). V lost 3 bases, J lost 7 bases, and 16 bases stayed unmatched. The CDR3 contains 18 residues. The CDR3 reads CASSFPVSQREVTNEQFF. Here the CDR3 DNA reads TGTGCCAGCAGCTTCCCGGTTTCTCAGCGGGAGGTAACAAATGAGCAGTTCTTC.

This sequence joins TRBV6-1 and TRBJ1-2; TRBD1 is a possible D gene (6 bases). This CDR3 spans 15 amino acids. Germline V gene sequence: CDR1 MNHNS, CDR2 SASEGT. V lost 8 bases, J lost 3 bases, and 19 bases lay in between. The CDR3 protein is CASGYGTLPDYGYTF. The CDR3 DNA sequence: TGTGCCAGCGGCTACGGGACACTTCCTGACTATGGCTACACCTTC.

The J gene is TRBJ1-5, the V gene TRBV7-9; no reliable D call. The length of the CDR3 is 15 residues. Germline CDR1 SEHNR, CDR2 FQNEAQ (reference sequence). V shed 5 bases and J shed 5 bases, with 16 bases lying between them. The CDR3 sequence is CASSGPDSVDQPQHF. CDR3 sequence (DNA): TGTGCCAGCAGCGGACCGGACTCTGTGGATCAGCCCCAGCATTTT.

The gene calls are TRBV4-1 and TRBJ1-4, with 7 positions matching TRBD1. Germline V gene data show CDR1 as MGHRA and CDR2 as YSYEKL. CDR3 length: 15 residues. The junction had 17 bases not matched to a gene; V was cut back by 6 bases and J by 13 bases. This chain's CDR3 is CASSYGTDYSEALFF. The CDR3 DNA follows: TGCGCCAGCAGTTACGGGACAGACTATTCTGAGGCACTGTTTTTT.

Of note for this clonotype: Its ends do not fully match the called genes, so a read error is possible. The CDR3 protein is CVSSPGTDQETQYF. The CDR3 nucleotides read TGTGTCAGCAGCCCCGGGACGGACCAAGAGACCCAGTACTTC. The V gene is TRBV7-6, the J gene TRBJ2-4; D may be TRBD1 or TRBD2 (5 bases each). The J call may be in error: the DNA end matches TRBJ2-5 better. The CDR3 has 14 residues. Germline V gives CDR1 SGHVS, CDR2 FNYEAQ.

This clonotype occurred a few times. The chain joins TRBV5-4 to TRBJ2-7, with TRBD1 as a possible D gene (5 bases). The CDR3 contains 15 residues. V was pared by 0 bases and J by 2 bases, with 12 bases between. Germline CDR1 reads SGHNT; CDR2 reads YYREEE (reference sequence). The CDR3 DNA is TGTGCCAGCAGCTTGGAAAGGGGAACGGCCTACGAGCAGTACTTC. This gives the protein CASSLERGTAYEQYF.

The chain couples TRBV20-1 to TRBJ2-5; D tentatively reads TRBD1 or TRBD2 (5 bases each). Near its end, the DNA agrees better with TRBJ2-7, so the J call may be wrong. The germline V gene encodes CDR1 DFQATT and CDR2 SNEGSKA (reference sequence). The CDR3 runs to 13 residues. CDR3 bases: TGCAGTGCGACGACAGCGGAAGTCCACGAGCAGTACTTC. Protein: CSATTAEVHEQYF.

This rearrangement joins TRBV12-3 or TRBV12-4 to TRBJ1-1; 9 bases fit TRBD1. This CDR3 is built from 13 residues. V lost 7 bases to trimming and J lost 8 bases; unmatched junction nucleotides: 8. In DNA form, the CDR3 reads TGTGCCAGCATCGGGACAGGGCCCCTAGAAGCTTTCTTT. Protein sequence: CASIGTGPLEAFF.

In this sample, this clonotype turned up a few times. Here the CDR3 reads CSAKGSSYNEQFF. CDR3 nucleotide sequence: TGCAGTGCTAAGGGGAGCTCCTACAATGAGCAGTTCTTC. The rearrangement joins TRBV20-1 to TRBJ2-1; D assignment may be TRBD1 or TRBD2 (5 bases each). The CDR3 runs to 13 residues. Germline V gene sequence: CDR1 DFQATT, CDR2 SNEGSKA (reference sequence). V lost 4 bases and J 0 bases, leaving 7 bases between the germline ends.

This clonotype was seen only a few times. This chain uses TRBV5-1 with TRBJ1-2; 9 positions match TRBD1. This CDR3 spans 17 amino acids. The V gene end was trimmed by 4 bases and the J gene end by 1 base; junction bases not matched to a gene: 11. The germline gives CDR1 SGHRS, CDR2 YFSETQ. The chain's CDR3 is CASSPDIQGARNYGYTF. The CDR3 nucleotides are TGCGCCAGCAGCCCGGACATACAGGGGGCGCGTAACTATGGCTACACCTTC. Combining the CDR3 with reference TRBV5-1 and TRBJ1-2 gives the whole variable domain KAGVTQTPRYLIKTRGQQVTLSCSPISGHRSVSWYQQTPGQGLQFLFEYFSETQRNKGNFPGRFSGRQFSNSRSEMNVSTLELGDSALYLCASSPDIQGARNYGYTFGSGTRLTVV.

As concerns this clonotype: A read error is likely, as this CDR3 ends without the conserved phenylalanine or tryptophan. V usage is TRBV18 and J usage is TRBJ2-7; TRBD1 or TRBD2 may be the D gene (5 bases each). The CDR3 runs to 18 residues. Looked up from germline, CDR1 is KGHSH and CDR2 is LQKENI. V was pared by 3 bases and J by 3 bases, with 24 bases between. The CDR3 coding sequence is TGTGCCAGCTCACCCAAAACCCTGACAGAACGACTAATCTACGAGCAGTACTGC. Translated, it gives CASSPKTLTERLIYEQYC.

On this clonotype itself: Since the CDR3 does not end with the conserved phenylalanine or tryptophan, this likely comes from a read error. The V and J genes are TRBV18 and TRBJ2-3; D is unresolved. With 8 bases removed from V and 5 bases from J, the gap between germline ends came to 8 bases. Germline values: CDR1 KGHSH, CDR2 LQKENI. The length of the CDR3 is 11 residues. CDR3 sequence: CASRARDTQYL. CDR3 nucleotide sequence: TGTGCCAGCCGAGCCAGAGATACGCAGTATCTT.

This clonotype has only a few counts. V and J are TRBV7-3 and TRBJ2-3, with D uncertain. Germline V gene lookup returns CDR1 SGHTA and CDR2 FQGTGA. This CDR3 is 15 amino acids long. V shed 5 bases and J shed 2 bases, with 14 bases lying between them. The CDR3 bases are TGTGCCAGCAGCATAAGCGCAGCGCTCACAGATACGCAGTATTTT. Translation: CASSISAALTDTQYF.

Notes on this clonotype: At one end, the junction sequence differs from germline, possibly due to a read error. V gene TRBV4-1 combines with J gene TRBJ2-1; D not certain. There are 13 residues in the CDR3. Germline V gives CDR1 MGHRA, CDR2 YSYEKL. The chain's CDR3 is CASSQLLHNEQFF. In DNA form, the CDR3 reads TGCGCCAGCAGCCAGTTACTGCACAACGAGCAGTTCTTC.

The chain has TRBV2 and TRBJ2-5; D might be TRBD1 (6 bases). This CDR3 has 14 residues. V lost 6 bases and J 1 base, leaving 12 bases between the germline ends. CDR1 is SNHLY, CDR2 FYNNEI, per germline. The CDR3 sequence: CASRLQGFQETQYF. The CDR3 region has the DNA TGTGCCAGCAGGTTACAGGGTTTCCAAGAGACCCAGTACTTC. The entire variable domain, with the rest obtained from reference TRBV2 and TRBJ2-5, is as follows: EPEVTQTPSHQVTQMGQEVILRCVPISNHLYFYWYRQILGQKVEFLVSFYNNEISEKSEIFDDQFSVERPDGSNFTLKIRSTKLEDSAMYFCASRLQGFQETQYFGPGTRLLVL.

V gene TRBV7-2 combines with J gene TRBJ1-2; the D is unclear. Trimming left V 2 bases short and J 8 bases short, with 9 bases between. The germline gives CDR1 SGHTA, CDR2 FQGNSA. The CDR3 extends over 12 amino acids. The CDR3 sequence is CASSLHSQGYTF. CDR3 in DNA: TGTGCCAGCAGCTTACACTCGCAGGGCTACACCTTC.

The chain links TRBV21-1 to TRBJ2-1; the DNA was not used to check the table's D call, TRBD1. TRBV21-1 is a documented pseudogene. The CDR3 length is 16 residues. The CDR3 loop is CASSTTGTGVDYEQFF. The CDR3 nucleotides are TGTGCCAGCAGCACAACCGGGACAGGGGTTGATTATGAGCAGTTCTTC.

The table lists this clonotype with many counts. V usage is TRBV7-6 and J usage is TRBJ2-7, with 11 bases that match TRBD2. Germline CDR1 reads SGHVS; CDR2 reads FNYEAQ. V trimming: 1 base; J trimming: 3 bases; junction bases outside the gene matches: 2. The CDR3 consists of 15 residues. CDR3 protein: CASSLEGTSGYEQYF. The DNA for the CDR3 is TGTGCCAGCAGCTTAGAAGGGACTAGCGGCTACGAGCAGTACTTC.

This chain links TRBV12-3 or TRBV12-4 with TRBJ2-3; 8 bases map to TRBD1. V lost 4 bases, J lost 4 bases, and 10 bases stayed unmatched. This CDR3 has 16 residues. The CDR3 is CASSSPDREVSDTQYF. DNA of the CDR3: TGTGCCAGCAGTTCCCCGGACAGGGAGGTGTCAGATACGCAGTATTTT.

J is TRBJ2-1 and V is TRBV7-9; no clear D. The germline gives CDR1 SEHNR, CDR2 FQNEAQ (reference sequence). V lost 5 bases and J lost 6, with 17 bases in between. The CDR3 spans 15 residues. The CDR3 DNA sequence: TGTGCCAGCAGCACGGCCCAGGCCCTCTTCAATGAGCAGTTCTTC. Amino acids: CASSTAQALFNEQFF.

The chain combines TRBV27 with TRBJ1-2; 8 bases fit TRBD1. This CDR3 is built from 16 residues. Germline lookup yields CDR1 MNHEY and CDR2 SMNVEV (reference sequence). V dropped 3 bases and J dropped 4; count of bases not matched to a gene: 10. CDR3: CASSLTVTGGRYGYTF. The CDR3 bases are TGTGCCAGCAGTTTGACGGTAACAGGGGGTCGCTATGGCTACACCTTC.

The chain employs TRBV10-2 and TRBJ2-6; D might be TRBD1 (6 bases). In germline, CDR1 is WSHSY, CDR2 SAAADI. The CDR3 contains 16 residues. V shed 4 bases and J shed 0 bases, with 10 bases lying between them. The DNA for the CDR3 is TGCGCCAGCAGTGGAGGACAGCCCTCTGGGGCCAACGTCCTGACTTTC. As protein: CASSGGQPSGANVLTF.

This clonotype occurred a few times. V usage is TRBV9 and J usage is TRBJ2-3; TRBD1 matches at 10 bases. The CDR3 is 15 amino acids. The V gene end was trimmed by 7 bases and the J gene end by 4 bases; junction bases not matched to a gene: 9. From germline, CDR1 is SGDLS and CDR2 YYNGEE. This CDR3 is CASSGGQGRPDTQYF. CDR3 DNA: TGTGCCAGCTCAGGGGGACAGGGGAGGCCAGATACGCAGTATTTT.

This chain joins TRBV13 and TRBJ2-7; 7 bases match TRBD2. Germline assignment: CDR1 PRHDT and CDR2 FYEKMQ (reference sequence). This CDR3 region has 16 residues. With V trimmed by 9 bases and J by 4 bases, 18 bases remained unmatched. CDR3 DNA sequence: TGTGCCAGTGGGGACTATCAGAGGGGAACTAAATACGAGCAGTACTTC. Amino acids: CASGDYQRGTKYEQYF.

Only a few counts were recorded for this clonotype. This rearrangement joins TRBV20-1 to TRBJ2-1, with D possibly matching TRBD1 (6 bases). V was shortened by 0 bases and J by 4 bases, with 10 bases between the two germline ends. The CDR3 loop spans 14 amino acids. CDR1 and CDR2 (germline): DFQATT, SNEGSKA (reference sequence). The CDR3 is CSARDRDTYNEQFF. The CDR3 DNA sequence: TGCAGTGCTAGAGACCGGGACACTTACAATGAGCAGTTCTTC.

The chain is built from TRBV27 and TRBJ1-6, with 7 bases matching TRBD1. V shed 2 bases, J shed 8 bases, and the junction held 3 bases outside the gene matches. Germline values: CDR1 MNHEY, CDR2 SMNVEV (reference sequence). The CDR3 is 14 amino acids. CDR3 DNA sequence: TGTGCCAGCAGTTTACAGGGGGGGGATTCACCCCTCCACTTT. It translates to CASSLQGGDSPLHF.

Of note for this clonotype: Since a much larger clone is just one base distant, this may be a read error. The rearrangement uses TRBV29-1 and TRBJ2-7; D is perhaps TRBD1 or TRBD2 (6 bases each). The CDR3 loop spans 14 amino acids. V lost 7 bases and J lost 0, with 16 bases in between. The germline gives CDR1 SQVTM, CDR2 ANQGSEA. This chain's CDR3 is CSAISGDNSYEQYV. The CDR3 nucleotides are TGCAGCGCTATTTCGGGGGACAACTCCTACGAGCAGTACGTC.